Listed below are T cell receptor beta chains from one sample, sequenced in a study of blood T cells in healthy people across ages. One entry per CDR3 protein, called by TCRdb with MiXCR from the 5' RACE reads. Here the sample spans about 1.4 million distinct CDR3 sequences, around 55% being singletons. The sequencing input was blood. These receptors originate from a man aged 18 to 29 in good health. Each CDR3 is given with its conserved first and last residue. D genes are given only for firm matches. The listing skips clone size in some rows; elsewhere it reads once, few, many or a size class.

v_call: TRBV29-1
d_call: -
j_call: TRBJ2-1
clone_size: -
cdr3_nt: TGCAGCGTTGGAGCCCTAGGGGCTCCCTACAATGAGCAGTTCTTC
cdr3_aa: CSVGALGAPYNEQFF

v_call: TRBV20-1
d_call: -
j_call: TRBJ2-2
clone_size: -
cdr3_nt: TGCAGTGCTAGAGATCTGGCGGGGCCTAACACCGGGGAGCTGTTTTTT
cdr3_aa: CSARDLAGPNTGELFF

v_call: TRBV4-1
d_call: -
j_call: TRBJ1-1
clone_size: -
cdr3_nt: TGCGCCAGCAGCCAAGATATGGGGGCTTGGGTCGAGCCTGAAGCTTTCTTT
cdr3_aa: CASSQDMGAWVEPEAFF

v_call: TRBV5-1
d_call: TRBD2
j_call: TRBJ2-7
clone_size: few
cdr3_nt: TGCGCCAGCAGCTCTTCTAGCGGGAGGGCCGACGAGCAGTACTTC
cdr3_aa: CASSSSSGRADEQYF

v_call: TRBV18
d_call: TRBD1
j_call: TRBJ1-3
clone_size: -
cdr3_nt: TGTGCCAGCTCACCAAACAGGGGGTTCTCTGGAAACACCATATATTTT
cdr3_aa: CASSPNRGFSGNTIYF

v_call: TRBV6-5
d_call: -
j_call: TRBJ2-7
clone_size: once
cdr3_nt: TGTGCCAGCAGTTCCCGGCAGGGTTACTCCGAGCAGTACTTC
cdr3_aa: CASSSRQGYSEQYF

v_call: TRBV10-3
d_call: -
j_call: TRBJ2-5
clone_size: -
cdr3_nt: TGTGCCATCAGTGAGTCGAATGGGAAAATCGAAAAAGAGACCCAGTACTTC
cdr3_aa: CAISESNGKIEKETQYF

v_call: TRBV3-1
d_call: TRBD1
j_call: TRBJ2-7
clone_size: -
cdr3_nt: TGTGCCAGCAGCCACCCGGGACAGGGGGACCGCGAGCAGTACTTC
cdr3_aa: CASSHPGQGDREQYF

v_call: TRBV2
d_call: TRBD2
j_call: TRBJ2-2
clone_size: -
cdr3_nt: TGTGCCAGCAGGACTAGCGGGATGGACACCGGGGAGCTGTTTTTT
cdr3_aa: CASRTSGMDTGELFF

v_call: TRBV27
d_call: -
j_call: TRBJ1-2
clone_size: -
cdr3_nt: TGTGCCAGCAGTGTGGCAGGGCGTTCTAACTATGGCTACACCTTC
cdr3_aa: CASSVAGRSNYGYTF

v_call: TRBV7-2
d_call: -
j_call: TRBJ2-7
clone_size: -
cdr3_nt: TGTGCCAGCAGCGTCGGACTCGTAACCTACGAGCAGTACTTC
cdr3_aa: CASSVGLVTYEQYF

v_call: TRBV3-1
d_call: -
j_call: TRBJ2-1
clone_size: -
cdr3_nt: TGTGCCAGCAGGCGGGACTCGTACGATGAGCAGTTCTTC
cdr3_aa: CASRRDSYDEQFF

v_call: TRBV5-1
d_call: TRBD1
j_call: TRBJ1-2
clone_size: -
cdr3_nt: TGCGCCAGCAGCCTCGGACAGGTTGGAAACTATGGCTACACCTTC
cdr3_aa: CASSLGQVGNYGYTF

v_call: TRBV9
d_call: -
j_call: TRBJ2-1
clone_size: few
cdr3_nt: TGTGCCAGCAGCGCCATGGGGGGGGGGCCTGATGAGCAGTTCTTC
cdr3_aa: CASSAMGGGPDEQFF

v_call: TRBV12-3/TRBV12-4
d_call: -
j_call: TRBJ2-1
clone_size: few
cdr3_nt: TGTGCCAGCAGGGGGGCCAATTTGAATGAGCAGTTCTTC
cdr3_aa: CASRGANLNEQFF

v_call: TRBV24-1
d_call: TRBD2
j_call: TRBJ2-1
clone_size: -
cdr3_nt: TGTGCCACCAGTGACGGGACTAGCGGGAGGCGGTACAATGAGCAGTTCTTC
cdr3_aa: CATSDGTSGRRYNEQFF

v_call: TRBV29-1
d_call: -
j_call: TRBJ1-1
clone_size: -
cdr3_nt: TGCAGCGTTGACGGGACAACCAACACTGAAGCTTTCTTT
cdr3_aa: CSVDGTTNTEAFF

v_call: TRBV29-1
d_call: -
j_call: TRBJ1-4
clone_size: -
cdr3_nt: TGCAGCGGGACAGCTGCAACTAATGAAAAACTGTTTTTT
cdr3_aa: CSGTAATNEKLFF

v_call: TRBV27
d_call: -
j_call: TRBJ2-7
clone_size: -
cdr3_nt: TGTGCCAGCAGTTTAAGGGGGGGTCCCTACGAGCAGTACTTC
cdr3_aa: CASSLRGGPYEQYF

v_call: TRBV11-2
d_call: -
j_call: TRBJ1-6
clone_size: -
cdr3_nt: TGTGCCAGCAGCTTAGTGGGGATTTTTCATAATTCACCCCTCCACTTT
cdr3_aa: CASSLVGIFHNSPLHF

v_call: TRBV6-2/TRBV6-3
d_call: -
j_call: TRBJ1-5
clone_size: -
cdr3_nt: TGTGCCAGCAGTTACGGGGCAGGGGATCAGCCCCAGCATTTT
cdr3_aa: CASSYGAGDQPQHF

v_call: TRBV29-1
d_call: TRBD2
j_call: TRBJ2-1
clone_size: -
cdr3_nt: TGCAGCGTGGGATTGACTAGCGGGACCCTAGCCTCTTTATACAATGAGCAGTTCTTC
cdr3_aa: CSVGLTSGTLASLYNEQFF

v_call: TRBV5-1
d_call: -
j_call: TRBJ1-5
clone_size: -
cdr3_nt: TGCGCCAGCAGCTTGGATGCAGGGGAAAATCAGCCCCAGCATTTT
cdr3_aa: CASSLDAGENQPQHF

v_call: TRBV4-2
d_call: -
j_call: TRBJ1-5
clone_size: -
cdr3_nt: TGTGCCAGCAGCCAAGGACAGGCCAGCTACGAGCATTTT
cdr3_aa: CASSQGQASYEHF

v_call: TRBV6-5
d_call: -
j_call: TRBJ2-1
clone_size: -
cdr3_nt: TGTGCCAGCAGTCCCCTAGGGACAAGCTACAATGAGCAGTTCTTC
cdr3_aa: CASSPLGTSYNEQFF

v_call: TRBV6-5
d_call: TRBD1
j_call: TRBJ1-1
clone_size: -
cdr3_nt: TGTGCCAGCAGTTACGGATCAGGGGGCACTGAAGCTTTCTTT
cdr3_aa: CASSYGSGGTEAFF

v_call: TRBV20-1
d_call: -
j_call: TRBJ2-5
clone_size: -
cdr3_nt: TGCGGTGCTAGAGTTCCGGGGCAAGAGACCCAGTACTTC
cdr3_aa: CGARVPGQETQYF

v_call: TRBV4-2
d_call: TRBD1
j_call: TRBJ1-2
clone_size: -
cdr3_nt: TGTGCCAGCTCCACACACTCAGACAGGGAAATTGGCTACACCTTC
cdr3_aa: CASSTHSDREIGYTF

v_call: TRBV5-1
d_call: -
j_call: TRBJ1-2
clone_size: -
cdr3_nt: TGCGCCAGCAGCCCTTCCGGGGAGGCCTACTATGGCTACACCTTC
cdr3_aa: CASSPSGEAYYGYTF

v_call: TRBV28
d_call: TRBD2
j_call: TRBJ2-5
clone_size: few
cdr3_nt: TGTGCCAGCGGATTGGGTAGCGGGGCATTACAAGAGACCCAGTACTTC
cdr3_aa: CASGLGSGALQETQYF

v_call: TRBV6-6
d_call: -
j_call: TRBJ2-1
clone_size: -
cdr3_nt: TGTGCCAGCAGTTACCAAAATGAGCAGTTCTTC
cdr3_aa: CASSYQNEQFF

v_call: TRBV7-9
d_call: -
j_call: TRBJ2-7
clone_size: -
cdr3_nt: TGTGCCAGCAGCTTAGAACAGCTCTACGAGCAGTACTTC
cdr3_aa: CASSLEQLYEQYF

v_call: TRBV29-1
d_call: -
j_call: TRBJ1-1
clone_size: -
cdr3_nt: TGCAGCGTTACTACCAGGGAAGCGAACACTGAAGCTTTCTTT
cdr3_aa: CSVTTREANTEAFF

v_call: TRBV4-1
d_call: -
j_call: TRBJ2-7
clone_size: -
cdr3_nt: TGTGCCAGCAGCCTACCTTCCGGGACTCAGCCGACCTACGAGCAGTACTTC
cdr3_aa: CASSLPSGTQPTYEQYF

v_call: TRBV20-1
d_call: -
j_call: TRBJ1-5
clone_size: -
cdr3_nt: TGCAGTGCTAGTCGGGCCAAGGGAGGCAATCAGCCCCAGCATTTT
cdr3_aa: CSASRAKGGNQPQHF

v_call: TRBV13
d_call: -
j_call: TRBJ2-7
clone_size: few
cdr3_nt: TGTGCCAGCAGCTTAGGTAACAGTCGTGGCTACGAGCAGTACTTC
cdr3_aa: CASSLGNSRGYEQYF

v_call: TRBV5-1
d_call: TRBD1
j_call: TRBJ2-7
clone_size: once
cdr3_nt: TGCGCCAGCAGCATACTCCGGGACAGTTACGAGCAGTACTTC
cdr3_aa: CASSILRDSYEQYF

v_call: TRBV15
d_call: -
j_call: TRBJ2-7
clone_size: few
cdr3_nt: TGTGCCACCAGCAGAAATTCTAGGTACGAGCAGTACTTC
cdr3_aa: CATSRNSRYEQYF

v_call: TRBV3-1
d_call: -
j_call: TRBJ1-2
clone_size: -
cdr3_nt: TGTGCCAGCAGCCAGGGGCAGTTAGGCTACACCTTC
cdr3_aa: CASSQGQLGYTF

v_call: TRBV4-1
d_call: -
j_call: TRBJ1-4
clone_size: once
cdr3_nt: TGCGCCAGCACCGACGAGGGTATGGCTAATGAAAAACTGTTTTTT
cdr3_aa: CASTDEGMANEKLFF

v_call: TRBV10-3
d_call: -
j_call: TRBJ2-7
clone_size: -
cdr3_nt: TGTGCCATCAGGACCCTGACTACCGGGGCGAACGAGCAGTACTTC
cdr3_aa: CAIRTLTTGANEQYF

v_call: TRBV27
d_call: -
j_call: TRBJ1-4
clone_size: -
cdr3_nt: TGTGCCAGCAGCCCTCTCGACAGCGAAAAACTGTTTTTT
cdr3_aa: CASSPLDSEKLFF

v_call: TRBV10-3
d_call: TRBD1
j_call: TRBJ1-4
clone_size: few
cdr3_nt: TGTGCCATCAGTGAGTCGATCATCGACAGGGGGAGTGAAAAACTGTTTTTT
cdr3_aa: CAISESIIDRGSEKLFF

v_call: TRBV29-1
d_call: -
j_call: TRBJ2-5
clone_size: -
cdr3_nt: TGCAGCGGACTCCGGCCCGAGGGTGCAGAGACCCAGTACTTC
cdr3_aa: CSGLRPEGAETQYF

v_call: TRBV27
d_call: TRBD1
j_call: TRBJ1-2
clone_size: -
cdr3_nt: TGTGCCAGCAGTTCCCAATTGGGTAAGGGGGCTGTTGGCGGCTACACCTTC
cdr3_aa: CASSSQLGKGAVGGYTF

v_call: TRBV7-2
d_call: -
j_call: TRBJ2-1
clone_size: -
cdr3_nt: TGTGCCAGCAGCCCCCACCTTCTTCGCGGGGTCTACAATGAGCAGTTCTTC
cdr3_aa: CASSPHLLRGVYNEQFF

v_call: TRBV20-1
d_call: -
j_call: TRBJ2-7
clone_size: -
cdr3_nt: TGCAGTGCTACGCGGGCGAACACCTACGAGCAGTACTTC
cdr3_aa: CSATRANTYEQYF

v_call: TRBV4-3
d_call: TRBD2
j_call: TRBJ2-1
clone_size: -
cdr3_nt: TGCGCCAGCAGCCAAGATGGGACGTCCGCGGGGGCCTACAATGAGCAGTTCTTC
cdr3_aa: CASSQDGTSAGAYNEQFF

v_call: TRBV12-3/TRBV12-4
d_call: TRBD1
j_call: TRBJ1-2
clone_size: -
cdr3_nt: TGTGCCAGCGGACACTCGGGACAGGGGGGGCTCTATGGCTACACCTTC
cdr3_aa: CASGHSGQGGLYGYTF

v_call: TRBV3-1
d_call: TRBD1
j_call: TRBJ2-7
clone_size: -
cdr3_nt: TGTGCCAGCAGCCAAACCGGGACAGGCCCTCACGAGCAGTACTTC
cdr3_aa: CASSQTGTGPHEQYF

v_call: TRBV6-6
d_call: -
j_call: TRBJ2-6
clone_size: once
cdr3_nt: TGTGCCAGCAGTTACCCAAGGACAGACGTCAACGTCCTGACTTTC
cdr3_aa: CASSYPRTDVNVLTF

v_call: TRBV20-1
d_call: TRBD2
j_call: TRBJ2-3
clone_size: -
cdr3_nt: TGCAGTGCCCCCAGGCTAGCGGGAGCTCCCGCTAGCACAGATACGCAGTATTTT
cdr3_aa: CSAPRLAGAPASTDTQYF